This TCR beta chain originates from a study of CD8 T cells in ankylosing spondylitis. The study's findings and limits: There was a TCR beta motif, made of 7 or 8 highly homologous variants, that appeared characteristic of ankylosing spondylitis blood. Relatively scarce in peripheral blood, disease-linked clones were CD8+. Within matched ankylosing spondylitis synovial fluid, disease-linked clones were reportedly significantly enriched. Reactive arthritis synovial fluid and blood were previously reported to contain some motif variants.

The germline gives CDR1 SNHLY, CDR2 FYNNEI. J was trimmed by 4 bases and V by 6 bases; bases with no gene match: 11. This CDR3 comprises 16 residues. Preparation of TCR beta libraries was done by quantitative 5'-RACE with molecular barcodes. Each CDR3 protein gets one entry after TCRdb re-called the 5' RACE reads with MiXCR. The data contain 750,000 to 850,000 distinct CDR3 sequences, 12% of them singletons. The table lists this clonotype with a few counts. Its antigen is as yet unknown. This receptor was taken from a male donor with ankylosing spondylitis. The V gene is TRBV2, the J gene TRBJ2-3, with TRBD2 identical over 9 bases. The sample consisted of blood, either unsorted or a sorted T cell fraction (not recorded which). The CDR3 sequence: CASRKSSGDYSDTQYF. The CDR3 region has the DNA TGTGCCAGCAGAAAATCTAGCGGGGATTATTCAGATACGCAGTATTTT.